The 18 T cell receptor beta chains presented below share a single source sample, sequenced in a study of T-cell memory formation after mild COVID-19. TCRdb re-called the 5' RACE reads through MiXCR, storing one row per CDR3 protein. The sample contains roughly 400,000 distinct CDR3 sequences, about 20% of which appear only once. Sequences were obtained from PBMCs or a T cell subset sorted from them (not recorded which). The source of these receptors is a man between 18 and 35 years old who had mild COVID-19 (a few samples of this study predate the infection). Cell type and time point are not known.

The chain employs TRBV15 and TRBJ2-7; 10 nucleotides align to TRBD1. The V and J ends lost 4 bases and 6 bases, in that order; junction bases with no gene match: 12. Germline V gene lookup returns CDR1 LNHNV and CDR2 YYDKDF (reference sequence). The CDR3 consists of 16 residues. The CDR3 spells CATSTRTFRQGAEQYF. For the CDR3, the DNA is TGTGCCACCAGCACGAGAACTTTTCGACAGGGGGCCGAGCAGTACTTC. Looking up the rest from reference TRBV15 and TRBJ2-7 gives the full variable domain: DAMVIQNPRYQVTQFGKPVTLSCSQTLNHNVMYWYQQKSSQAPKLLFHYYDKDFNNEADTPDNFQSRRPNTSFCFLDIRSPGLGDTAMYLCATSTRTFRQGAEQYFGPGTRLTVT.

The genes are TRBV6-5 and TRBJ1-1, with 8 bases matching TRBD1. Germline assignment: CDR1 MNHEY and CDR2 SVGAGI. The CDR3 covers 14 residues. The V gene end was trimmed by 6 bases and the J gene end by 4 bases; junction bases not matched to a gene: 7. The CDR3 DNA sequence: TGTGCCAGCAGGAACCCTGGACAGGGCACTGAAGCTTTCTTT. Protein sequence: CASRNPGQGTEAFF.

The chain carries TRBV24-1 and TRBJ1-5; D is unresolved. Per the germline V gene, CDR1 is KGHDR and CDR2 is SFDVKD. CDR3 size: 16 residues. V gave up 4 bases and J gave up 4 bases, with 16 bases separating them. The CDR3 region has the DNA TGTGCCACCAGTGACCCCCGGGAGGGCTCGAATCAGCCCCAGCATTTT. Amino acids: CATSDPREGSNQPQHF.

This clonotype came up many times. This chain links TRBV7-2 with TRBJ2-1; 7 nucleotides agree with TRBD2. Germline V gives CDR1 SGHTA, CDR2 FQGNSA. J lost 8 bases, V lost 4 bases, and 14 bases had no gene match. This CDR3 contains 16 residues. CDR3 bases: TGTGCCAGCAGCTCTCCGCCTAGCGGTGGAACACATGAGCAGTTCTTC. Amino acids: CASSSPPSGGTHEQFF. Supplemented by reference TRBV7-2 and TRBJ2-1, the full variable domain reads GAGVSQSPSNKVTEKGKDVELRCDPISGHTALYWYRQSLGQGLEFLIYFQGNSAPDKSGLPSDRFSAERTGGSVSTLTIQRTQQEDSAVYLCASSSPPSGGTHEQFFGPGTRLTVL.

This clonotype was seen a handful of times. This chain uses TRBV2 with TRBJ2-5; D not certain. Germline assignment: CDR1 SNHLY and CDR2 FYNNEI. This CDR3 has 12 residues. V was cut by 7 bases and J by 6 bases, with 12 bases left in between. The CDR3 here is CASNQQAKTQYF. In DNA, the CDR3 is TGTGCCAGCAACCAGCAGGCGAAGACCCAGTACTTC.

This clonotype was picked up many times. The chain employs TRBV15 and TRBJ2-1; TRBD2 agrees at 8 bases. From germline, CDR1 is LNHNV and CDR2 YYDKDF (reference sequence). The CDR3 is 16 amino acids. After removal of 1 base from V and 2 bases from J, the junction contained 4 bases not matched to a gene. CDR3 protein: CATSRVIGGAYNEQFF. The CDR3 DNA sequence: TGTGCCACCAGCAGAGTTATCGGGGGGGCCTACAATGAGCAGTTCTTC.

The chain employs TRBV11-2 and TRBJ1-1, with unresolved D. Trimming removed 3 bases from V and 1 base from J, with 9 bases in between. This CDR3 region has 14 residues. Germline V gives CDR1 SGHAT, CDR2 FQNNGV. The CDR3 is CASSFVRRNTEAFF. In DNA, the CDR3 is TGTGCCAGCAGCTTTGTTCGCCGGAACACTGAAGCTTTCTTT.

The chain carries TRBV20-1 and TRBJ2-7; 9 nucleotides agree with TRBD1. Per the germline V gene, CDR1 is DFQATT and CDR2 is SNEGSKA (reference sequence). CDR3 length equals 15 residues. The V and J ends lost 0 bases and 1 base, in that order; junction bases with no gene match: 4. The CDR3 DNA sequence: TGCAGTGCTAGAGATTACGGGACAGGGTCCTACGAGCAGTACTTC. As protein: CSARDYGTGSYEQYF.

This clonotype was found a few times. CDR3 nucleotide sequence: TGTGCCAGCAGCCTATCAAGGTCCAGGGGATGGGATGGCTACACCTTC. Its translation: CASSLSRSRGWDGYTF. This chain connects TRBV28 to TRBJ1-2, with D perhaps matching TRBD1 (6 bases). Germline V gene data show CDR1 as MDHEN and CDR2 as SYDVKM. V was cut by 6 bases and J by 6 bases, with 23 bases left in between. The CDR3 is made up of 16 amino acids.

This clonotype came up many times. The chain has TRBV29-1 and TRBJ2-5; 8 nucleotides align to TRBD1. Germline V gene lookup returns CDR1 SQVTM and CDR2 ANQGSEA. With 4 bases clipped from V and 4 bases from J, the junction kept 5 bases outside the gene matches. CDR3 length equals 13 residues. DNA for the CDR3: TGCAGCGTTGGCCAGGGGGCAGGAGAGACCCAGTACTTC. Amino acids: CSVGQGAGETQYF.

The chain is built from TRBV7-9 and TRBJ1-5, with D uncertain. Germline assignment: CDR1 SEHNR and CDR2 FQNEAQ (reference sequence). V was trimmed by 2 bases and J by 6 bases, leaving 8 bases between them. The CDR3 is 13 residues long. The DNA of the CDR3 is TGTGCCAGCAGCTTAAGCGAAGGTCAGCCCCAGCATTTT. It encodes CASSLSEGQPQHF.

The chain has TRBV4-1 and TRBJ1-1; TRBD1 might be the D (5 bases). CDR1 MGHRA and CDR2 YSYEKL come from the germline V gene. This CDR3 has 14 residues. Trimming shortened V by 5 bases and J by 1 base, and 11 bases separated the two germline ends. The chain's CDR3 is CASSIRRGNTEAFF. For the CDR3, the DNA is TGCGCCAGCAGCATCCGAAGGGGGAACACTGAAGCTTTCTTT.

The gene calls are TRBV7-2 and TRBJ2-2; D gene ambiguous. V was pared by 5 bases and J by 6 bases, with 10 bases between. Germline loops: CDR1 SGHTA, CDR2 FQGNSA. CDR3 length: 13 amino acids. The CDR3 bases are TGTGCCAGCAGCGCCGGCCGGCCCGGGGAGCTGTTTTTT. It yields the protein CASSAGRPGELFF.

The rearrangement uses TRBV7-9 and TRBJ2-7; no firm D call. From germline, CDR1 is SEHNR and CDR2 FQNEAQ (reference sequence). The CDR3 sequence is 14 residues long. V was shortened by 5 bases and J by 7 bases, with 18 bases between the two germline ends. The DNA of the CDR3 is TGTGCCAGCAGCGCCCAAGAGACCCCGCTGGAGCAGTACTTC. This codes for CASSAQETPLEQYF. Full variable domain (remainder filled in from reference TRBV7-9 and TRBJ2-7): DTGVSQNPRHKITKRGQNVTFRCDPISEHNRLYWYRQTLGQGPEFLTYFQNEAQLEKSRLLSDRFSAERPKGSFSTLEIQRTEQGDSAMYLCASSAQETPLEQYFGPGTRLTVT.

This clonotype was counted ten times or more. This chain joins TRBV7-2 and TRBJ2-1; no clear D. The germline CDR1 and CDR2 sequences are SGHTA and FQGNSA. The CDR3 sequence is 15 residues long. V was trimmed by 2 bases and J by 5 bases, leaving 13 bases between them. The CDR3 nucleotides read TGTGCCAGCAGCTTATCGTGGAAGGGCGACAATGAGCAGTTCTTC. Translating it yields CASSLSWKGDNEQFF.

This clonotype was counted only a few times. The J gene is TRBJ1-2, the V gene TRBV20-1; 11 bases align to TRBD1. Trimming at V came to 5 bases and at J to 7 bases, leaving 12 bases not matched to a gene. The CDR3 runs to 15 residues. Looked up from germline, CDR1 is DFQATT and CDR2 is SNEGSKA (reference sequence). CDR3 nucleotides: TGCAGTGCTGGGAAAGCCGGGACAGGGGGGAGTGGCTACACCTTC. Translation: CSAGKAGTGGSGYTF.

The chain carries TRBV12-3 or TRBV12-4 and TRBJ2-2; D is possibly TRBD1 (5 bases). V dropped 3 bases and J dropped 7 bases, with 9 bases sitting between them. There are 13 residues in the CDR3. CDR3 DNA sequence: TGTGCCAGCAGTTTCCAGGGCGGCGGGGAGCTGTTTTTT. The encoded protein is CASSFQGGGELFF.

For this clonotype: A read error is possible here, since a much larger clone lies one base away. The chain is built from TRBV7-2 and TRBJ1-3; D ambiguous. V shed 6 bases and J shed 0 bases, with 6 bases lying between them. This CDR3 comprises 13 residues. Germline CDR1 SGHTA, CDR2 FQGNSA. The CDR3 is CASRLYSGNTIYF. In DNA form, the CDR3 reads TGTGCCAGCAGACTGTACTCTGGAAACACCATATATTTT.